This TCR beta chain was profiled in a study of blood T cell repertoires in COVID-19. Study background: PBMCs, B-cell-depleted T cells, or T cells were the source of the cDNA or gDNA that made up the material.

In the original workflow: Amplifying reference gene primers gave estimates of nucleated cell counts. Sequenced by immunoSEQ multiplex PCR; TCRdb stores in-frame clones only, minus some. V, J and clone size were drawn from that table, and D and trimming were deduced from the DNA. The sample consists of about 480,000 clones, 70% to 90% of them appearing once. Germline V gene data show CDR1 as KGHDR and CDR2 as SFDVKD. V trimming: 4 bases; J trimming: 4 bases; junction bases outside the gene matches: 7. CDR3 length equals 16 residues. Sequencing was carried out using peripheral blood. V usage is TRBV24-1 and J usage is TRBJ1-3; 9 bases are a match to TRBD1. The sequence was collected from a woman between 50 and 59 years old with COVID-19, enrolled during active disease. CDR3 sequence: CATSDRTGTGGNTIYF. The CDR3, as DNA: TGTGCCACCAGTGACCGGACCGGGACAGGGGGAAACACCATATATTTT.